This T cell receptor (beta chain) was observed in a study of siplizumab effects on memory and regulatory T cells. TCR templates, around 100,000 per sample, were assayed. Sequencing was performed with immunoSEQ multiplex PCR; in TCRdb, only in-frame clones are kept and a portion is missing. This sample has approximately 82,000 clones, with approximately 86% found just once. This clone was observed a single time. Sequencing used Tregs sorted from blood. This TCR came from a human donor in good health.

Written as DNA, the CDR3 is TGTGCCAGTAGGCAGGGAGGGTCCGGCTATGGCTACACCTTC. Amino acid sequence: CASRQGGSGYGYTF. V is TRBV19 and J is TRBJ1-2, with D possibly TRBD1 on 5 matching bases. CDR1 LNHDA and CDR2 SQIVND come from the germline V gene (reference sequence). V was cut by 6 bases and J by 4 bases, with 15 bases left in between. There are 14 residues in the CDR3.